This T cell receptor (beta chain) emerged from a study of vaccination effects on CD4 cells after COVID-19. The CDR3 length is 18 residues. V lost 2 bases to trimming and J lost 0 bases, with 17 bases between them. Germline lookup yields CDR1 MRHNA and CDR2 SNTAGT. After expansion with viral peptide pools in the ViraFEST assay, antigen-specific CD4+ T cells were sequenced. Isolating CD4+ T cells followed roughly ten days of culture. Testing of the vaccine recipients showed negative nucleocapsid antibodies and no prior SARS-CoV-2 infection. PBMC were cultured at under 2.5 million per well with approximately 10 IU/ml IL-2 and about 9.5 ug/ml peptides. Here immunoSEQ multiplex PCR was the method, and the copy in TCRdb shows in-frame clones only, minus some. This table holds approximately 87,000 clones, 70% to 75% found once. General study findings and limits: Convalescent patients were scarce in the study, and it lacked early post-infection timepoints.

Note on this clone: The antigen is not known.

The TCR originated in a human donor who received a COVID-19 vaccine. J is TRBJ1-5 and V is TRBV6-4; a possible D gene is TRBD1 (6 bases). Sequences were derived from CD4+ T cells from PBMCs cultured with HCoV-229E spike peptides, sampled before COVID-19 vaccination. The CDR3 coding sequence is TGTGCCAGCAGTGACCCCAAGGGGAGGGGGGATAGCAATCAGCCCCAGCATTTT. Translation: CASSDPKGRGDSNQPQHF.